A selection of T cell receptor beta chains follows, all from one sample in a study of blood T cell repertoires in COVID-19. Measured with immunoSEQ multiplex PCR; TCRdb has only the in-frame clones, and not every one. The sample records around 83,000 clones, just over 85% being singletons. Sequencing was performed on peripheral blood. All receptors come from a middle-aged man with active or convalescent COVID-19. CDR3s include the opening cysteine and the closing phenylalanine or tryptophan. D genes are given only for firm matches. Some rows have no size entry. The others give once, few or many, or a class for an expanded clone.

TRBJ2-1 few - TRBV7-8 CASSLAARGEQFF TGTGCCAGCAGCTTAGCCGCACGCGGGGAGCAGTTCTTC
TRBJ1-1 - - TRBV10-1 CASANRGTEAFF TGCGCCAGTGCAAACAGAGGGACTGAAGCTTTCTTT
TRBJ2-5 - TRBD1 TRBV29-1 CSVTTGEETQYF TGCAGCGTTACGACAGGGGAAGAGACCCAGTACTTC
TRBJ2-5 once - TRBV19 CASSSTADSGETQYF TGTGCCAGTAGCTCAACTGCGGACAGTGGGGAGACCCAGTACTTC
TRBJ1-3 - - TRBV7-2 CASSSAPTGISGNTIYF TGTGCCAGCAGCTCGGCCCCGACAGGCATCTCTGGAAACACCATATATTTT
TRBJ2-7 - TRBD1 TRBV18 CASSPRTGSSYEQYF TGTGCCAGCTCACCTAGGACAGGGTCGAGCTACGAGCAGTACTTC
TRBJ1-4 - - TRBV5-1 CASSLAGTSNEKLFF TGCGCCAGCAGCTTGGCCGGGACTTCAAATGAAAAACTGTTTTTT
TRBJ2-1 - TRBD2 TRBV11-3 CASSPRLAGKNEQFF TGTGCCAGCAGCCCCCGACTAGCGGGAAAGAATGAGCAGTTCTTC
TRBJ2-3 - TRBD2 TRBV12-5 CASGQGLAGGFGTDTQYF TGTGCTAGTGGTCAGGGACTAGCGGGGGGATTTGGAACAGATACGCAGTATTTT
TRBJ2-1 - TRBD2 TRBV11-3 CASSSRTSGSRYNEQFF TGTGCCAGCAGCTCGAGGACTAGCGGGAGCCGCTACAATGAGCAGTTCTTC
TRBJ2-2 once - TRBV5-4 CASSLVRGGTGELFF TGTGCCAGCAGCTTGGTGCGGGGCGGCACCGGGGAGCTGTTTTTT
TRBJ1-5 - - TRBV6-1 CASSATPQSYSNQPQHF TGTGCCAGCAGTGCAACGCCCCAGTCTTATAGCAATCAGCCCCAGCATTTT
TRBJ1-3 few - TRBV5-1 CASSSTDQRNTIYF TGCGCCAGCAGCTCCACCGACCAGAGGAACACCATATATTTT
TRBJ2-7 few TRBD1 TRBV7-9 CASSLAHFGQDRYEQYF TGTGCCAGCAGCTTAGCCCATTTTGGACAGGATCGCTACGAGCAGTACTTC
TRBJ2-1 - TRBD1 TRBV18 CASSGTGSYNEQFF TGTGCCAGCTCAGGGACAGGCAGCTACAATGAGCAGTTCTTC
TRBJ2-2 - - TRBV21-1 CASSKVVQGRTGELFF TGTGCCAGCAGCAAAGTCGTGCAGGGGCGGACCGGGGAGCTGTTTTTT
TRBJ1-5 - TRBD1 TRBV6-2/TRBV6-3 CASSLGTARYSNQPQHF TGTGCCAGCAGTTTGGGGACAGCGCGATATAGCAATCAGCCCCAGCATTTT